This record covers a single T cell receptor (beta chain). This sample is part of a study of blood T cell repertoires in COVID-19. Assay: immunoSEQ multiplex PCR; the TCRdb copy retains only in-frame clones and omits some. The repertoire includes about 190,000 clones, over 75% of them detected once, and approximately 7% sits in the top ten. This CDR3 spans 16 amino acids. V gave up 6 bases and J gave up 3 bases; unmatched junction bases: 12. Germline CDR1 and CDR2: MNHEY and SMNVEV (reference sequence). The sequence was collected from a man of 80 years or more with COVID-19, enrolled during active disease. Sequencing was performed on peripheral blood. The V call is TRBV27, the J call TRBJ2-3; 7 bases map to TRBD2. CDR3 protein: CASRTLLGGFTDTQYF. CDR3 in DNA: TGTGCCAGCAGGACTTTATTGGGAGGGTTTACAGATACGCAGTATTTT.